This is a list of T cell receptor beta chains from one sample in a study of T cells after somatic rescue of genetic block. The repertoire was sequenced with immunoSEQ multiplex PCR; TCRdb's copy has only in-frame clones and lacks some. The sample shows roughly 110,000 clones, about 89% of them seen only once. The sequencing input was peripheral blood mononuclear cells (PBMCs). These receptors all come from a woman between 18 and 29 years old. CDR3s include the opening cysteine and the closing phenylalanine or tryptophan.

J,V,CDR3
TRBJ1-6,TRBV19,CASSIGEITVNNSPLHF
TRBJ2-3,TRBV7-9,CASSFRVLGTDTQYF
TRBJ1-1,TRBV7-3,CASSLTGAKGEAFF
TRBJ1-2,TRBV6-6,CASSTGQVYGYTF
TRBJ2-3,TRBV14,CASSPTLRGASTDTQYF
TRBJ1-2,TRBV5-1,CASSPGDGYTF
TRBJ2-7,TRBV11-1,CASSPKVTYEQYF
TRBJ2-1,TRBV19,CASSSRTSGGDNEQFF
TRBJ2-1,TRBV7-3,CASSTQGVEQFF
TRBJ2-7,TRBV9,CASSVGLAYEQYF
TRBJ2-2,TRBV5-5,CASSLYSVESGELFF
TRBJ2-1,TRBV5-1,CASSLGAREHNEQFF
TRBJ2-7,TRBV6-1,CASNGPDRVRNEQYF
TRBJ1-2,TRBV28,CASSSPPGQGDYGYTF
TRBJ2-3,TRBV19,CASSLRGKTSTDTQYF
TRBJ1-2,TRBV5-1,CASSLTGTNGYTF
TRBJ1-5,TRBV15,CATSRDRESHQPQHF
TRBJ1-2,TRBV27,CASTTIGTADGYTF
TRBJ2-5,TRBV7-9,CASSSPGQGQETQYF